This is a list of T cell receptor beta chains from one sample in a study of T-cell reconstitution after alpha-beta-depleted transplantation in children. One entry per CDR3 protein, called by TCRdb with MiXCR from the PCR reads. This table has about 500,000 distinct CDR3 sequences, 30% to 35% appearing once. Sequencing was performed on PBMCs from the stem cell graft donor, taken from the stem cell graft. Receptors were obtained from a human donor who donated a stem cell graft to a child with aplastic anemia. Both conserved end residues are part of each CDR3. A D gene is named only where the DNA matches it firmly. Not every row has a clone size; where given, it reads once, few, many or a size class.

abundance	j_gene	v_gene	d_gene	CDR3nt	CDR3aa
few	TRBJ1-4	TRBV5-1	NA	TGCGCCAGCAGCTTGGTTAAGGGGCAGGGACGTGAAAAACTGTTTTTT	CASSLVKGQGREKLFF
NA	TRBJ2-3	TRBV12-3/TRBV12-4	TRBD1	TGTGCCAGCAGTTTGGTTGGGACAGGCTCAGATACGCAGTATTTT	CASSLVGTGSDTQYF
few	TRBJ2-3	TRBV29-1	NA	TGCAGCGCGGAAGAAGGCGGATCCGGTACGCAGTATTTT	CSAEEGGSGTQYF
NA	TRBJ1-6	TRBV20-1	TRBD1	TGCAGTGCTAGATCCGGACAGGGTCTTTTTAATTCACCCCTCCACTTT	CSARSGQGLFNSPLHF
few	TRBJ2-1	TRBV7-7	NA	TGTGCCAGCAGCCCGTTAGGTAGCGGAAACTACAATGAGCAGTTCTTC	CASSPLGSGNYNEQFF
few	TRBJ2-3	TRBV5-4	TRBD2	TGTGCCAGCACCACAACCCGGCTAGCGGGTGCAGATACGCAGTATTTT	CASTTTRLAGADTQYF
few	TRBJ2-5	TRBV19	TRBD2	TGTGCCAGTAGTACCGGGACTAGAGAGACCCAGTACTTC	CASSTGTRETQYF
NA	TRBJ2-1	TRBV11-2	TRBD2	TGTGCCAGCAGCCTGGGGACTAGCGGCAGAACTCTAAGCTCCTACAATGAGCAGTTCTTC	CASSLGTSGRTLSSYNEQFF
NA	TRBJ2-7	TRBV12-3/TRBV12-4	NA	TGTGCCAGCAGTTTACAGGGAATCCCCTACGAGCAGTACTTC	CASSLQGIPYEQYF
few	TRBJ2-7	TRBV29-1	TRBD1	TGCAGCGTGAAGACAGGGTACTCCTACGAGCAGTACTTC	CSVKTGYSYEQYF
NA	TRBJ2-3	TRBV9	TRBD2	TGTGCCAGCAGCGCTAGCGGGAGGAGCACAGATACGCAGTATTTT	CASSASGRSTDTQYF
NA	TRBJ2-2	TRBV20-1	NA	TGCAGTGCTAGAGCTCGCGGAGCGAACACCGGGGAGCTGTTTTTT	CSARARGANTGELFF
NA	TRBJ2-7	TRBV5-1	TRBD2	TGCGCCAGCAGTTCCGGGGGGAATTTATACGAGCAGTACTTC	CASSSGGNLYEQYF
few	TRBJ2-3	TRBV7-2	NA	TGTGCCAGCAGAGGGTCTGCACTTCAGACAGATACGCAGTATTTT	CASRGSALQTDTQYF
few	TRBJ1-1	TRBV4-3	TRBD1	TGCGCCAGCAGCCACGGACAGGGGGCTGAAGCTTTCTTT	CASSHGQGAEAFF
few	TRBJ2-7	TRBV20-1	NA	TGCAGTGCTAGAGATCATGGGGGTCAGCTCTACGAGCAGTACTTC	CSARDHGGQLYEQYF
few	TRBJ2-6	TRBV6-5	NA	TGTGCCAGCAGTTACGAACAGCCTGGGGCCAACGTCCTGACTTTC	CASSYEQPGANVLTF
NA	TRBJ2-3	TRBV20-1	TRBD2	TGCAGTGCCCACGATCTAGCGGGAGGACCCACAGATACGCAGTATTTT	CSAHDLAGGPTDTQYF
few	TRBJ2-1	TRBV6-1	TRBD2	TGTGCCAGCAGTGCGACTAGCGGGGGAACGTACGGGCAGTTCTTC	CASSATSGGTYGQFF
NA	TRBJ1-2	TRBV4-3	NA	TGCGCCAGCAGCCAAGACCATCCGGGGAGCTATGTCTACACCTTC	CASSQDHPGSYVYTF
NA	TRBJ1-1	TRBV12-5	NA	TGTGCTAGTGGTTTGGTATTGGGGGAGAACACTGAAGCTTTCTTT	CASGLVLGENTEAFF
NA	TRBJ2-5	TRBV7-9	TRBD2	TGTGCCAGCAGCTTTAGGCGGGAGTCACTCCAAGAGACCCAGTACTTC	CASSFRRESLQETQYF
few	TRBJ2-1	TRBV7-7	TRBD1	TGTGCCAGCAGCTTAACAGCGAATCCGGGACAGGATGAGCAGTTCTTC	CASSLTANPGQDEQFF
few	TRBJ2-7	TRBV7-2	NA	TGTGCCAGCGGGCGTAGCTCCTACGAGCAGTACTTC	CASGRSSYEQYF
few	TRBJ2-7	TRBV7-2	NA	TGTGCCAGCAGCTTAGGGCTAGCCCTCGAGCAGTACTTC	CASSLGLALEQYF
NA	TRBJ2-5	TRBV18	TRBD1	TGTGCCAGCTCACCATGGACAGGAGAGACCCAGTACTTC	CASSPWTGETQYF
NA	TRBJ1-5	TRBV7-9	NA	TGTGCCAGCAGCTTACGGGAAACCCAGCCCCAGCATTTT	CASSLRETQPQHF
few	TRBJ1-2	TRBV12-3/TRBV12-4	TRBD1	TGTGCCAGCAGCCCGAGGGGGCTACATGGCTACACCTTC	CASSPRGLHGYTF
NA	TRBJ1-1	TRBV12-3/TRBV12-4	NA	TGTGCCAGCAGTTTAGTATCCCCCGGGGGCACTGAAGCTTTCTTT	CASSLVSPGGTEAFF
NA	TRBJ1-6	TRBV14	NA	TGTGCCAGCAGCCAATGGAACTCCTATAATTCACCCCTCCACTTT	CASSQWNSYNSPLHF
few	TRBJ1-4	TRBV25-1	NA	TGTGCCAGCAGTGACCTCCGGACTGCAACTAATGAAAAACTGTTTTTT	CASSDLRTATNEKLFF
NA	TRBJ2-2	TRBV6-5	NA	TGTGCCAGCAGTTATTGGTCAGGGCTCACCGGGGAGCTGTTTTTT	CASSYWSGLTGELFF
NA	TRBJ2-5	TRBV18	NA	TGTGCCAGCTCACCCCGGGGCATACAAGAGACCCAGTACTTC	CASSPRGIQETQYF
NA	TRBJ1-2	TRBV7-9	TRBD1	TGTGCCAGCAGCTTAACAGGGGTAGGCTACACCTTC	CASSLTGVGYTF
NA	TRBJ2-5	TRBV7-2	TRBD2	TGTGCCAGCAACCGGGACTACGTCAAAGAGACCCAGTACTTC	CASNRDYVKETQYF
few	TRBJ1-5	TRBV24-1	TRBD1	TGTGCCACCAGTGGTACAGGGGTTAGCAATCAGCCCCAGCATTTT	CATSGTGVSNQPQHF
NA	TRBJ1-2	TRBV28	TRBD1	TGTGCCAGCAGTTTTCGGGACAGGGGGGCGGGCTACACCTTC	CASSFRDRGAGYTF
NA	TRBJ1-5	TRBV20-1	TRBD1	TGCAGTGCTAGGACAATGGGGACAGAGTTTAGGAGCAATCAGCCCCAGCATTTT	CSARTMGTEFRSNQPQHF
few	TRBJ2-4	TRBV12-3/TRBV12-4	NA	TGTGCCAGCAGTCTACGGGGGTCCAAAAACATTCAGTACTTC	CASSLRGSKNIQYF
once	TRBJ2-1	TRBV30	TRBD2	TGTGCCTGGAGCCGACTGCTAGCGGGAGAGGTGAATGAGCAGTTCTTC	CAWSRLLAGEVNEQFF
NA	TRBJ2-2	TRBV12-5	TRBD2	TGTGCTAGTGGCCCCACTAGCGCCGGGGAGCTGTTTTTT	CASGPTSAGELFF
few	TRBJ2-3	TRBV15	NA	TGTGCCACCAGCAGAGTAACGGGGGCGAGATCAGATACGCAGTATTTT	CATSRVTGARSDTQYF
few	TRBJ2-3	TRBV7-2	TRBD2	TGTGCCAGCAGCTTCCTAGCGGGAGGGCCCTCAGATACGCAGTATTTT	CASSFLAGGPSDTQYF
NA	TRBJ2-2	TRBV7-8	TRBD2	TGTGCCAGCAGCTTTAGCGGGGGCGAGACCGGGGAGCTGTTTTTT	CASSFSGGETGELFF
NA	TRBJ2-3	TRBV29-1	NA	TGCAGCGTTACGACCGGGCTCACAGATACGCAGTATTTT	CSVTTGLTDTQYF
few	TRBJ2-1	TRBV30	NA	TGTGCCTGGAGTGTAATCCGGGAGACCAATGAGCAGTTCTTC	CAWSVIRETNEQFF
few	TRBJ2-2	TRBV20-1	TRBD2	TGCAGTGCCAGAGACCTAGCGGGAGGAGCTAACACCGGGGAGCTGTTTTTT	CSARDLAGGANTGELFF
NA	TRBJ1-2	TRBV20-1	TRBD1	TGCAGTGCTACTCCCGGGACAGCCTATGGCTACACCTTC	CSATPGTAYGYTF
NA	TRBJ1-1	TRBV10-3	NA	TGTGCCATCAGTGACAGGGGAACTGAAGCTTTCTTT	CAISDRGTEAFF
NA	TRBJ1-1	TRBV29-1	TRBD1	TGCAGCGTTGAGGGGACAGGCAAGGACACTGAAGCTTTCTTT	CSVEGTGKDTEAFF
NA	TRBJ2-5	TRBV6-5	NA	TGTGCCAGCAGTTACTCCGAAGTCCCCAGCTCCTTGGATCGCGAGACCCAGTACTTC	CASSYSEVPSSLDRETQYF
NA	TRBJ1-2	TRBV12-3/TRBV12-4	NA	TGTGCCAGCAGTTTAGTGCAGGGCGATGGCTACCCCTTC	CASSLVQGDGYPF
few	TRBJ2-2	TRBV28	NA	TGTGCCACTCGTTGGGGCGGGAACACCGGGGAGCTGTTTTTT	CATRWGGNTGELFF
few	TRBJ2-3	TRBV10-1	NA	TGCGCCAGCAGTGATTCTCGAGGAGGGGGCTTAACGACGGTAGATACGCAGTATTTT	CASSDSRGGGLTTVDTQYF
few	TRBJ1-4	TRBV4-3	NA	TGCGCCAGCAGCCAAGAGGGGCGGGTGGCTAATGAAAAACTGTTTTTT	CASSQEGRVANEKLFF